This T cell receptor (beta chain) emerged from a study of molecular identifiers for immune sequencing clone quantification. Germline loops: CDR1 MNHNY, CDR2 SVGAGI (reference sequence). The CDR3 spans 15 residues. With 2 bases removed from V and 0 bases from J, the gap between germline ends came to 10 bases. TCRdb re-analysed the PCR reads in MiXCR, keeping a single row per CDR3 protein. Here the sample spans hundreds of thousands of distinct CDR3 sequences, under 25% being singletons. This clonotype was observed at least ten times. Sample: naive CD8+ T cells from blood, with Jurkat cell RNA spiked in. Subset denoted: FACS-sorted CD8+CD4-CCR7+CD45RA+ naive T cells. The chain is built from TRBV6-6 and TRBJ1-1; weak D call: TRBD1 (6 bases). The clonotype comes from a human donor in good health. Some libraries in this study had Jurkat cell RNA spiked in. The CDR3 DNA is TGTGCCAGCAGTTACCCAGGGGCTATGAACACTGAAGCTTTCTTT. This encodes CASSYPGAMNTEAFF.